The clone carrying this TCR beta chain was observed a handful of times. Its antigen is not identified. The CDR3 totals 14 residues. Trimming stripped 0 bases from V and 3 bases from J, with 7 bases between. Per the germline V gene, CDR1 is LGHNA and CDR2 is YNFKEQ. The data belong to a study of breast tumors, draining lymph nodes, adjacent tissues. Overall study findings and caveats: Luminal-like breast cancer showed significantly higher tumor–nontumor repertoire similarity than basal-like.

From the multiplex PCR reads, TCRdb called clonotypes with MiXCR, one entry per CDR3 protein. This table has 15,000 or so distinct CDR3 sequences, approximately 50% appearing once. The TCR comes from a female donor with breast cancer. Some clones in this sample may be carry-over from other donors' samples. The V call is TRBV4-2, the J call TRBJ2-3; D is undetermined. Sequencing input: tumor-adjacent breast tissue. The CDR3 loop reads CASSQDHGTDTQYF. The CDR3 DNA sequence: TGTGCCAGCAGCCAAGATCACGGGACAGATACGCAGTATTTT.